This T cell receptor beta chain was sequenced in a study of blood T cell repertoires in COVID-19. At the level of the study: PBMCs, B-cell-depleted T cells, or T cells were the source of the cDNA or gDNA that made up the material.

Germline V gene lookup returns CDR1 SEHNR and CDR2 FQNEAQ (reference sequence). J gave up 5 bases and V 5 bases, and 9 bases lay outside the gene matches. The CDR3 totals 16 residues. Data came from immunoSEQ multiplex PCR; TCRdb stores just in-frame clones and leaves some out. The sample holds just over 75,000 clones; roughly 84% are singletons and the top ten take 3% to 4%. The source material was peripheral blood. This TCR came from a man aged 50 to 60 with acute or convalescent COVID-19. This chain connects TRBV7-9 to TRBJ2-1, with 10 nucleotides matching TRBD2. The CDR3 reads CASSRGGLAGDNEQFF. DNA of the CDR3: TGTGCCAGCAGCCGAGGGGGGCTAGCGGGAGACAATGAGCAGTTCTTC.